This T cell receptor (beta chain) was retrieved from a study of response to subunit inactivated influenza vaccine. CDR3 length: 15 residues. Germline trimming cut 5 bases from V and 9 bases from J; bases unmatched to any gene: 7. Via MiXCR, TCRdb re-called the RT-PCR reads, giving one row per CDR3 protein. The data show approximately 170,000 distinct CDR3 sequences, with about 12% seen just once and approximately 30% held by the top ten. This clonotype has at least ten counts. This same sample was also taken into another study, of T cells expressing NK-cell markers. According to that study: A 5'RACE template switching approach incorporating UMIs was used to make TCR beta cDNA. Clarity on HCMV specificity was lacking for the expanded NKG2C+ T cell clones.

Here the sequenced sample was CD8+ T cells sorted from PBMCs, taken 12 days after vaccination. The chain links TRBV12-3 or TRBV12-4 to TRBJ2-1, with TRBD2 matching 13 bases. The origin of this receptor is a man between 45 and 60 years old who received an inactivated influenza vaccine. CDR3 coding DNA: TGTGCCAGCAGTCCGGGACTAGCGGGAAGCGGTGAGCAGTTCTTC. Translation gives CASSPGLAGSGEQFF.